A selection of T cell receptor beta chains follows, all from one sample in a study of spatial heterogeneity in lung cancer. TCRdb passed the 5' RACE reads through MiXCR, listing each CDR3 protein once. The sample yields roughly 120,000 distinct CDR3 sequences, 12% seen once. The sequencing here drew on PBMCs, taken at follow-up. All receptors come from a male donor with early-stage non-small cell lung cancer. CDR3s include the opening cysteine and the closing phenylalanine or tryptophan. D genes are given only for firm matches. Clone size, where shown, is once, few, many, or a class for clones that have expanded.

.	many	TRBV6-5	TRBJ1-2	CASSYPGNRGYTF	TGTGCCAGCAGTTACCCAGGGAATCGTGGCTACACCTTC
.	many	TRBV18	TRBJ1-3	CASSPPKYRSGNTIYF	TGTGCCAGCTCACCACCGAAATACCGCTCTGGAAACACCATATATTTT
.	.	TRBV5-1	TRBJ1-5	CASSWGVGNQPQHF	TGCGCCAGCAGCTGGGGGGTTGGCAATCAGCCCCAGCATTTT
.	few	TRBV28	TRBJ1-5	CASSLLSVRGRQPQHF	TGTGCCAGCAGTTTATTATCAGTTAGGGGACGCCAGCCCCAGCATTTT
.	.	TRBV7-9	TRBJ2-5	CASSSKGQETQYF	TGTGCCAGCAGCTCGAAGGGTCAAGAGACCCAGTACTTC
TRBD1	few	TRBV10-3	TRBJ1-1	CAISSRGLDTEAFF	TGTGCCATCAGTTCCAGGGGGCTTGACACTGAAGCTTTCTTT
.	.	TRBV7-9	TRBJ2-3	CASGRRSTDTQYF	TGTGCCAGCGGACGGAGAAGCACAGATACGCAGTATTTT
.	few	TRBV18	TRBJ1-5	CASSPNQGDQPQHF	TGTGCCAGCTCACCGAACCAAGGAGATCAGCCCCAGCATTTT
.	many	TRBV5-1	TRBJ1-6	CASSLEGDGNSPLHF	TGCGCCAGCAGCTTGGAGGGGGACGGTAATTCACCCCTCCACTTT
.	many	TRBV29-1	TRBJ1-1	CSVDKTGMNTEAFF	TGCAGCGTTGATAAGACAGGAATGAACACTGAAGCTTTCTTT
.	.	TRBV10-3	TRBJ1-4	CAIRETAGGEKLFF	TGTGCCATCAGGGAGACAGCCGGTGGGGAAAAACTGTTTTTT
TRBD1	.	TRBV7-9	TRBJ2-7	CASSLDITGTETYEQYF	TGTGCCAGCAGCTTAGATATTACCGGGACAGAGACCTACGAGCAGTACTTC
TRBD1	many	TRBV29-1	TRBJ1-2	CSAGDRGLNYGYTF	TGCAGCGCCGGAGACAGGGGGCTCAACTATGGCTACACCTTC
.	.	TRBV5-6	TRBJ1-1	CASSDSTTGSKLEAFF	TGTGCCAGCAGCGACTCGACTACCGGGAGTAAACTTGAAGCTTTCTTT
TRBD1	many	TRBV6-2/TRBV6-3	TRBJ2-7	CASRIQGAREQYF	TGTGCCAGCAGGATACAGGGGGCAAGGGAGCAGTACTTC
.	.	TRBV18	TRBJ2-5	CASSPLNGIQETQYF	TGTGCCAGCTCACCACTGAACGGAATCCAAGAGACCCAGTACTTC
TRBD2	few	TRBV2	TRBJ2-5	CASSGLAGGPNRETQYF	TGTGCCAGCAGCGGACTAGCGGGGGGGCCGAATCGAGAGACCCAGTACTTC
.	few	TRBV7-8	TRBJ2-5	CASSLAGGGTKTQYF	TGTGCCAGCAGCTTAGCCGGCGGAGGGACGAAGACCCAGTACTTC
.	few	TRBV29-1	TRBJ2-7	CSVTIQGDEQYF	TGCAGCGTCACAATACAGGGTGATGAGCAGTACTTC
TRBD1	.	TRBV3-1	TRBJ1-3	CASSQAGAGGPSGNTIYF	TGTGCCAGCAGCCAAGCTGGGGCAGGGGGCCCCTCTGGAAACACCATATATTTT
.	.	TRBV4-3	TRBJ2-3	CASSQDLGGIMDTQYF	TGCGCCAGCAGCCAAGATCTGGGGGGTATAATGGATACGCAGTATTTT
.	few	TRBV7-6	TRBJ1-3	CASSRRPGGTSSGNTIYF	TGTGCCAGCAGCCGCAGGCCGGGGGGTACTAGCTCTGGAAACACCATATATTTT
TRBD2	.	TRBV9	TRBJ2-3	CASSVDSGDTDTQYF	TGTGCCAGCAGCGTAGATAGCGGGGACACAGATACGCAGTATTTT
.	many	TRBV27	TRBJ1-2	CASSLSAGLGYTF	TGTGCCAGCAGTTTATCGGCAGGGCTAGGCTACACCTTC
TRBD1	.	TRBV5-1	TRBJ2-2	CASSLEDRANTGELFF	TGCGCCAGCAGCTTGGAGGACAGGGCGAACACCGGGGAGCTGTTTTTT
.	.	TRBV20-1	TRBJ2-7	CSARPDNYEQYF	TGCAGTGCTAGACCTGACAACTACGAGCAGTACTTC
TRBD1	few	TRBV20-1	TRBJ2-1	CSARPGQGAYNEQFF	TGCAGTGCCCGCCCCGGACAGGGGGCCTACAATGAGCAGTTCTTC
.	few	TRBV4-2	TRBJ2-3	CASSQDARGSTDTQYF	TGTGCCAGCAGCCAAGATGCCCGGGGGAGCACAGATACGCAGTATTTT
TRBD1	few	TRBV20-1	TRBJ1-5	CSATPGQRSNQPQHF	TGCAGTGCTACACCGGGACAGCGTAGCAATCAGCCCCAGCATTTT
.	.	TRBV6-5	TRBJ1-1	CASSNRDGRTTEAFF	TGTGCCAGCAGTAATAGGGACGGACGAACGACTGAAGCTTTCTTT
.	few	TRBV7-3	TRBJ2-3	CASSSAGWTDTQYF	TGTGCCAGCAGCTCCGCAGGGTGGACAGATACGCAGTATTTT
.	few	TRBV5-6	TRBJ2-5	CASSRPGEETQYF	TGTGCCAGCAGCCGCCCAGGGGAAGAGACCCAGTACTTC
TRBD1	few	TRBV20-1	TRBJ1-5	CSATGQNNQPQHF	TGCAGTGCCACGGGACAGAATAATCAGCCCCAGCATTTT
.	.	TRBV5-1	TRBJ2-6	CASSLTGPGANVLTF	TGCGCCAGCAGCTTGACCGGGCCCGGGGCCAACGTCCTGACTTTC
.	many	TRBV18	TRBJ1-1	CASSRSSGDTEAFF	TGTGCCAGCTCACGGTCGTCAGGGGACACTGAAGCTTTCTTT
.	many	TRBV10-1	TRBJ1-1	CASQAGTFF	TGCGCCAGCCAGGCTGGGACTTTCTTT
TRBD1	.	TRBV10-3	TRBJ2-1	CAIGTGSEQFF	TGTGCCATCGGGACAGGTTCTGAGCAGTTCTTC
.	many	TRBV6-5	TRBJ2-2	CASRGAGVTGELFF	TGTGCCAGCAGGGGGGCAGGGGTCACCGGGGAGCTGTTTTTT
.	few	TRBV28	TRBJ2-7	CASSSLGSFLSYEQYF	TGTGCCAGCAGTTCCCTGGGTTCGTTCCTATCTTACGAGCAGTACTTC
TRBD2	few	TRBV10-3	TRBJ2-1	CAISRTSGGQEEQFF	TGTGCCATCAGTCGGACTAGCGGGGGACAGGAAGAGCAGTTCTTC
TRBD1	few	TRBV7-6	TRBJ1-6	CASSPRTGQSPLHF	TGTGCCAGCAGCCCTAGGACAGGGCAGTCACCCCTCCACTTT
TRBD2	many	TRBV19	TRBJ2-2	CASSSVTRGTTNTGELFF	TGTGCCAGTAGTTCGGTGACCCGGGGGACTACGAACACCGGGGAGCTGTTTTTT
.	few	TRBV3-1	TRBJ1-2	CASSPRGGVNSYTF	TGTGCCAGCAGCCCCCGTGGAGGGGTAAATAGCTACACCTTC
.	.	TRBV7-8	TRBJ2-7	CASSKSWGMGEQYF	TGTGCCAGCAGCAAGAGTTGGGGTATGGGGGAGCAGTACTTC
.	few	TRBV10-3	TRBJ1-3	CAILRAAGNTIYF	TGTGCCATCCTCAGGGCAGCTGGAAACACCATATATTTT
.	few	TRBV4-1	TRBJ2-4	CASSQGPTLRSAKNIQYF	TGCGCCAGCAGCCAAGGTCCGACGCTTAGATCCGCCAAAAACATTCAGTACTTC
.	.	TRBV7-2	TRBJ2-1	CASSLVPRADYNEQFF	TGTGCCAGCAGCTTAGTTCCCCGGGCAGACTACAATGAGCAGTTCTTC
.	many	TRBV20-1	TRBJ2-7	CSARVRTHEQYF	TGCAGTGCTAGAGTACGTACCCACGAGCAGTACTTC
.	many	TRBV29-1	TRBJ2-4	CRGSIQYF	TGCAGGGGGAGCATTCAGTACTTC
.	few	TRBV7-8	TRBJ2-3	CASSFRRGLTDTQYF	TGTGCCAGCAGCTTCAGGAGGGGGCTCACAGATACGCAGTATTTT
.	.	TRBV20-1	TRBJ2-2	CSATPTTGELFF	TGCAGTGCTACCCCTACGACCGGGGAGCTGTTTTTT
.	few	TRBV6-1	TRBJ2-3	CASSERTGGPTTDTQYF	TGTGCCAGCAGTGAAAGGACGGGGGGCCCAACCACAGATACGCAGTATTTT
.	few	TRBV5-5	TRBJ2-2	CASSLVRENTGELFF	TGTGCCAGCAGCTTGGTCAGGGAGAACACCGGGGAGCTGTTTTTT
TRBD1	many	TRBV11-1	TRBJ2-1	CASGRQGESFF	TGTGCCAGCGGCCGACAGGGGGAATCGTTCTTC
.	few	TRBV7-2	TRBJ1-4	CASGNGGTNEKLFF	TGTGCCAGCGGAAACGGGGGTACGAATGAAAAACTGTTTTTT
.	few	TRBV9	TRBJ2-3	CASSVDQDPTDTQYF	TGTGCCAGCAGCGTAGACCAGGATCCGACAGATACGCAGTATTTT
.	few	TRBV25-1	TRBJ2-5	CASSEYKGDETQYF	TGTGCCAGCAGTGAATATAAGGGGGACGAGACCCAGTACTTC
.	few	TRBV12-3/TRBV12-4	TRBJ2-5	CATRIGGSRETQYF	TGTGCCACCAGGATCGGAGGGAGCCGAGAGACCCAGTACTTC
.	many	TRBV10-3	TRBJ1-1	CAITAGGRTEAFF	TGTGCCATCACCGCGGGGGGCCGGACTGAAGCTTTCTTT